These 18 T cell receptor beta chains originate from one sample sequenced in a study of metastatic and nonmetastatic thyroid tumors. MiXCR was used by TCRdb to re-call the PCR reads. The sample has approximately 19,000 clones, less than 20% seen once. Until they underwent thyroid surgery, no patient had received any treatment. Sequenced: blood. The receptors derive from a female donor with papillary thyroid cancer or a benign thyroid nodule (not recorded which). Some clones in this sample may be carry-over from other donors' samples.

The chain employs TRBV5-1 and TRBJ1-6; possibly TRBD1 for D (5 bases). Trimming left V 6 bases short and J 10 bases short, with 17 bases between. The CDR3 runs to 14 residues. Per germline, CDR1 SGHRS and CDR2 YFSETQ. The DNA for the CDR3 is TGCGCCAGCACCGCGGTCCAGGGAGGATCACCCCTCCACTTT. It is translated as CASTAVQGGSPLHF. The whole variable domain, remainder taken from reference TRBV5-1 and TRBJ1-6, is KAGVTQTPRYLIKTRGQQVTLSCSPISGHRSVSWYQQTPGQGLQFLFEYFSETQRNKGNFPGRFSGRQFSNSRSEMNVSTLELGDSALYLCASTAVQGGSPLHFGNGTRLTVT.

The CDR3 region is CSARGSYEQYF. CDR3 DNA: TGCAGTGCTCGGGGCTCCTACGAGCAGTACTTC. The chain links TRBV20-1 to TRBJ2-7; possible D gene TRBD2, 5 bases. The CDR3 runs 11 residues. Germline V gene sequence: CDR1 DFQATT, CDR2 SNEGSKA (reference sequence). The germline V and J ends were trimmed by 5 bases and 0 bases, with 5 bases remaining between them.

V and J are TRBV7-2 and TRBJ2-7; weak D call: TRBD2 (6 bases). The CDR3 length is 15 residues. Germline-derived CDR1 and CDR2 are SGHTA and FQGNSA. Trimming shortened V by 5 bases and J by 0 bases, and 14 bases separated the two germline ends. CDR3 region: CASSPSRGSSYEQYF. CDR3 DNA: TGTGCCAGCAGCCCTTCGCGGGGTAGCTCCTACGAGCAGTACTTC.

There are a few counts of this clone. The chain uses TRBV6-4 and TRBJ2-3; 9 bases align to TRBD1. The V gene's germline CDR1 is MRHNA and CDR2 SNTAGT. Losses at the gene ends were 0 bases for V and 3 bases for J; bases not matched to a gene: 4. The CDR3 loop spans 16 amino acids. The CDR3 DNA is TGTGCCAGCAGTGACTCCCCGGACAGGGGAACAGATACGCAGTATTTT. Protein product: CASSDSPDRGTDTQYF.

This clone was observed at least ten times. The chain is built from TRBV12-3 or TRBV12-4 and TRBJ1-2, with TRBD1 matching over 7 bases. The CDR3 sequence is 15 residues long. V shed 5 bases, J shed 2 bases, and the junction held 8 bases outside the gene matches. Written as DNA, the CDR3 is TGTGCCAGCAGTCCCGGGACAGCCCAAAACTATGGCTACACCTTC. This encodes CASSPGTAQNYGYTF.

A few counts support this clone. A read error may be the cause here, since a much bigger clone is one base away. CDR3 in amino acids: CARRGGTSYSEQFF. The CDR3 DNA is TGTGCCCGAAGGGGGGGGACCTCCTACAGTGAGCAGTTCTTC. V gene TRBV30 combines with J gene TRBJ2-1; D is possibly TRBD2 (7 bases). This CDR3 is built from 14 residues. Germline V gives CDR1 GTSNPN, CDR2 SVGIG (reference sequence).

This clone appeared many times. Other DNA sequences in the same sample also yield this CDR3. The rearrangement links TRBV24-1 to TRBJ1-1, with D unresolved. This CDR3 spans 12 amino acids. V was pared by 3 bases and J by 4 bases, with 5 bases between. The germline gives CDR1 KGHDR, CDR2 SFDVKD. The CDR3 DNA reads TGTGCCACCAGTGATCGGAGCACTGAAGCTTTCTTT. Residues: CATSDRSTEAFF.

This clone was counted a single time. The chain joins TRBV7-2 to TRBJ2-2; no clear D. The CDR3 spans 13 residues. Germline CDR1 SGHTA, CDR2 FQGNSA. Trimming removed 1 base from V and 4 bases from J, with 4 bases in between. This CDR3 reads CASSLVTTGELFF. The CDR3 DNA sequence: TGTGCCAGCAGCTTAGTGACCACCGGGGAGCTGTTTTTT.

In its sample, this clone was seen a few times. A much larger clone differs from this one at a single base, so this may be a read error. The chain uses TRBV5-4 and TRBJ2-7; no clear D gene. CDR3 length equals 12 residues. Germline values: CDR1 SGHNT, CDR2 YYREEE (reference sequence). Here the CDR3 DNA reads TGTGCCAGCAGATTGGCACCCTACGAGCAGTACTTC. Its translation is CASRLAPYEQYF.

There are many counts of this clone. Its ends do not fully match the called genes, so a read error is possible. This sample includes further DNA sequences coding for the same CDR3. This rearrangement joins TRBV27 to TRBJ2-3; perhaps D is TRBD1 or TRBD2 (6 bases each). Germline V CDR1 and CDR2: MNHEY, SMNVEV (reference sequence). This CDR3 has 16 amino acids. The CDR3 DNA is TGTGCCAGCAGTTTAGTCCTAGGGGGGATGGCAGACACGCAGTATTTT. This sequence encodes CASSLVLGGMADTQYF.

This clone was picked up many times. The chain is built from TRBV3-1 and TRBJ1-5; TRBD1 might be the D (5 bases). Germline loops: CDR1 LGHDT, CDR2 YNNKEL (reference sequence). V dropped 1 base and J dropped 8 bases, with 15 bases sitting between them. The CDR3 extends over 15 amino acids. The CDR3 loop reads CASSQGSGGAKPQHF. CDR3 DNA: TGTGCCAGCAGCCAAGGCTCGGGTGGGGCTAAGCCCCAGCATTTT.

This clone has ten or more counts. V is TRBV6-4 and J is TRBJ2-3, with 7 bases identical to TRBD2. This CDR3 region has 14 residues. Trimming removed 3 bases from V and 0 bases from J; junction bases left unmatched: 0. Germline-derived CDR1 and CDR2 are MRHNA and SNTAGT. The CDR3 is CASSDSGSTDTQYF. In nucleotides, the CDR3 is TGTGCCAGCAGTGATAGCGGGAGCACAGATACGCAGTATTTT.

This clone was seen repeatedly, ten times or more. V and J are TRBV12-3 or TRBV12-4 and TRBJ2-1; weak D call: TRBD2 (7 bases). The CDR3 covers 15 residues. Between the trimmed V and J ends, which lost 1 base and 7 bases, there was a span of 14 bases. The chain's CDR3 is CASSLEGGSLNEQFF. The CDR3 bases are TGTGCCAGCAGTTTAGAGGGGGGGTCGTTAAATGAGCAGTTCTTC.

This clone came up many times. J is TRBJ2-1 and V is TRBV5-1, with 8 bases matching TRBD2. The trim removed 3 bases at V and 3 bases at J, leaving 8 bases unmatched. The CDR3 covers 16 residues. CDR1 SGHRS and CDR2 YFSETQ come from the germline V gene. Here the CDR3 reads CASSSPAGTSYNEQFF. The CDR3 nucleotides are TGCGCCAGCAGCTCACCCGCCGGGACTAGCTACAATGAGCAGTTCTTC.

Details on this clone: A read error may explain this, as a much larger clone is one base away. The same CDR3 can be traced to other DNA sequences in this sample. The V call is TRBV14, the J call TRBJ1-6; TRBD1 agrees at 7 bases. This CDR3 has 14 amino acids. Per the germline V gene, CDR1 is SGHDN and CDR2 is FVKESK. The CDR3 reads CASSQTGRNSPLHF. The CDR3 nucleotides are TGTGCCAGCAGCCAGACAGGGAGGAATTCGCCCCTCCACTTT.

The rearrangement uses TRBV30 and TRBJ2-2; D is undetermined. The CDR3 is made up of 15 amino acids. Germline assignment: CDR1 GTSNPN and CDR2 SVGIG (reference sequence). Deletions cut 0 bases from V and 5 bases from J, with 13 bases between. Here the CDR3 reads CAWSVLWGSTGELFF. Here the CDR3 DNA reads TGTGCCTGGAGTGTACTGTGGGGTTCGACCGGGGAGCTGTTTTTT.

This clone was recorded many times. The V and J genes are TRBV3-1 and TRBJ2-3; TRBD2 agrees at 7 bases. The CDR3 totals 13 residues. V was pared by 5 bases and J by 1 base, with 0 bases of the junction left unmatched. Germline V gene lookup returns CDR1 LGHDT and CDR2 YNNKEL (reference sequence). This CDR3 is CASSGRGTDTQYF. DNA for the CDR3: TGTGCCAGCAGCGGGAGGGGCACAGATACGCAGTATTTT.

This clone was observed many times. This chain uses TRBV10-3 with TRBJ1-3; 7 bases are shared with TRBD1. The germline gives CDR1 ENHRY, CDR2 SYGVKD. The trim removed 4 bases at V and 0 bases at J, leaving 6 bases unmatched. This CDR3 is 16 amino acids long. The CDR3 spells CAISGTGSRSGNTIYF. CDR3 bases: TGTGCCATCAGTGGGACAGGATCCCGCTCTGGAAACACCATATATTTT.